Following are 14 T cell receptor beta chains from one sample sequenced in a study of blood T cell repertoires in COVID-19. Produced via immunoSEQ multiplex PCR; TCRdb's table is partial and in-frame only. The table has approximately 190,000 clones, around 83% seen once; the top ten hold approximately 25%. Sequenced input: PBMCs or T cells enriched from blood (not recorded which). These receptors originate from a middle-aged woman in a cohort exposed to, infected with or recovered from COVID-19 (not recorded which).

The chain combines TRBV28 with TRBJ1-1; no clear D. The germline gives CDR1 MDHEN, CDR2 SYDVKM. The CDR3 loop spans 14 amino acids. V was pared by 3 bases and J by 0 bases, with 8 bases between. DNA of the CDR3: TGTGCCAGCAGTTTGAGCAGGCTGAACACTGAAGCTTTCTTT. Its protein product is CASSLSRLNTEAFF.

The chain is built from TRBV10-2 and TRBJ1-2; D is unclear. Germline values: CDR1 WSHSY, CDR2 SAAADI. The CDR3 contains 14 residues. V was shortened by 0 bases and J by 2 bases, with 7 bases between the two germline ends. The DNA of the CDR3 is TGCGCCAGCAGTGAGTCTCGCGGGAACTATGGCTACACCTTC. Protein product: CASSESRGNYGYTF.

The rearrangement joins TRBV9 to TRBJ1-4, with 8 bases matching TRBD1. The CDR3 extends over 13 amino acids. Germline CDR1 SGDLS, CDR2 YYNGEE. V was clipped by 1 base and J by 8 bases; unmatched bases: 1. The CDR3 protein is CASSVTGGEKLFF. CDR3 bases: TGTGCCAGCAGCGTAACAGGGGGAGAAAAACTGTTTTTT.

This CDR3 reads CASSSRLALESYNEQFF. In DNA, the CDR3 is TGTGCCAGCAGCTCCCGACTAGCCCTCGAATCCTACAATGAGCAGTTCTTC. The V and J genes are TRBV13 and TRBJ2-1; 7 nucleotides match TRBD2. The length of the CDR3 is 17 residues. Germline V gives CDR1 PRHDT, CDR2 FYEKMQ (reference sequence). With 4 bases clipped from V and 1 base from J, the junction kept 10 bases outside the gene matches.

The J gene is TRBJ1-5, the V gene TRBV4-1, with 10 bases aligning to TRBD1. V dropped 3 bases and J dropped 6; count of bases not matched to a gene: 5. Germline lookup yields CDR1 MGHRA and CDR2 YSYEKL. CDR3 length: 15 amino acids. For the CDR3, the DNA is TGCGCCAGCAGCCATGACAGGGGGCCGCGTCAGCCCCAGCATTTT. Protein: CASSHDRGPRQPQHF.

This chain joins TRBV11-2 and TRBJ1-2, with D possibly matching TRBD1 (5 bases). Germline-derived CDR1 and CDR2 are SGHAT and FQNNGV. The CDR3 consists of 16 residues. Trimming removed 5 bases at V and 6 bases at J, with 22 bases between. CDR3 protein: CASSPQLFGGIHGYTF. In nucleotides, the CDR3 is TGTGCCAGCAGCCCACAACTGTTCGGGGGGATCCATGGCTACACCTTC.

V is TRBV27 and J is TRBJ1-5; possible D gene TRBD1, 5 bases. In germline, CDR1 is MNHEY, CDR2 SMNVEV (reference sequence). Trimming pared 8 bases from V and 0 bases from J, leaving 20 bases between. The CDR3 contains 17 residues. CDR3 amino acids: CASRTTGTEDSNQPQHF. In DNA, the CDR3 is TGTGCCAGCCGAACAACCGGGACTGAGGATAGCAATCAGCCCCAGCATTTT.

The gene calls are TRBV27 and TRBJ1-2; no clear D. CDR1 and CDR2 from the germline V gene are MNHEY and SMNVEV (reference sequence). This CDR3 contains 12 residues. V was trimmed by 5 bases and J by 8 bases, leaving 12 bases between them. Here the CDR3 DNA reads TGTGCCAGCAGTATGCCCGGTCGAGGCTACACCTTC. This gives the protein CASSMPGRGYTF.

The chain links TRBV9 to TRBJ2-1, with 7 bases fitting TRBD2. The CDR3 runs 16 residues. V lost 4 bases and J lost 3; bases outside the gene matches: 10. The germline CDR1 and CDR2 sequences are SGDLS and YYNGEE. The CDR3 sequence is CASSPSAGDVYNEQFF. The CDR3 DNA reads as TGTGCCAGCAGCCCCTCGGCGGGAGATGTCTACAATGAGCAGTTCTTC.

This CDR3 is CASSLDLRGHYTDTQYF. The DNA of the CDR3 is TGTGCCAGCAGCTTGGATTTGCGGGGGCACTACACAGATACGCAGTATTTT. The chain joins TRBV5-4 to TRBJ2-3; a possible D gene is TRBD2 (7 bases). The length of the CDR3 is 17 residues. The V and J ends lost 0 bases and 2 bases respectively, with 16 bases between them. Germline CDR1 SGHNT, CDR2 YYREEE (reference sequence).

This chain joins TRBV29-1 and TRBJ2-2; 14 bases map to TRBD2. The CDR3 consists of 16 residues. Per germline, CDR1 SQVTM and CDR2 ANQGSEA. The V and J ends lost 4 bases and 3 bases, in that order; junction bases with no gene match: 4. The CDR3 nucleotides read TGCAGCGTTGCAGGGACTAGCGGGAGATACACCGGGGAGCTGTTTTTT. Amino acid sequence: CSVAGTSGRYTGELFF.

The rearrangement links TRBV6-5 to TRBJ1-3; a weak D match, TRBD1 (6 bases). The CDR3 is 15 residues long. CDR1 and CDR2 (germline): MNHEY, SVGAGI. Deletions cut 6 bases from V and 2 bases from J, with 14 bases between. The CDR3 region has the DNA TGTGCCAGCAGCCAACAGGGTGGGACTGGAAACACCATATATTTT. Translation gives CASSQQGGTGNTIYF.

CDR3 sequence (DNA): TGTGCCAGCGTTTCCCTGGACAGGGCCAACGAGCAGTACTTC. This sequence encodes CASVSLDRANEQYF. The chain carries TRBV5-8 and TRBJ2-7; TRBD1 matches at 8 bases. V shed 7 bases and J 5 bases; nucleotides not matched to a gene: 11. This CDR3 comprises 14 residues. In germline, CDR1 is SGHTS, CDR2 YDEGEE. The full variable domain, completed using reference TRBV5-8 and TRBJ2-7, is EAGVTQSPTHLIKTRGQQATLRCSPISGHTSVYWYQQALGLGLQFLLWYDEGEERNRGNFPPRFSGRQFPNYSSELNVNALELEDSALYLCASVSLDRANEQYFGPGTRLTVT.

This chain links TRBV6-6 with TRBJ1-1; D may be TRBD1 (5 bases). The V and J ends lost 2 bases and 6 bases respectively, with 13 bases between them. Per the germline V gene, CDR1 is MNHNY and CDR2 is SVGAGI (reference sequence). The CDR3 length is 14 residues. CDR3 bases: TGTGCCAGCAGTTACAGGGGCCCAGGGTCTGAAGCTTTCTTT. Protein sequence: CASSYRGPGSEAFF.